The entry below describes one TCR beta chain. Its specificity is unknown. A much more abundant neighbour one base away suggests this may be a read error. In germline, CDR1 is SEHNR, CDR2 FQNEAQ (reference sequence). CDR3 size: 18 residues. J lost 1 base, V lost 5 bases, and 13 bases had no gene match. This specimen belongs to a study of tumor and adjacent non-tumor tissue in lung cancer. Overall study context: Stage I to III disease affected 10 men and roughly five women aged roughly 30 to 80. On average, productive TCRbeta reads reached about 4.17 million per sample.

No cell sorting was done before RNA was extracted from the tissue. Study-wide findings and caveats: TCR diversity was significantly greater in tumor than normal lung tissue. Tumor repertoires had a smaller top 100 clone share than normal lung.

Three rounds of nested PCR, following a modified ARM-PCR protocol, produced the TCRbeta library. TCRdb analysed the multiplex PCR reads with MiXCR anew, one entry per CDR3 protein. In the table there are approximately 76,000 distinct CDR3 sequences, around 70% of which are singletons. The V call is TRBV7-9, the J call TRBJ2-3; TRBD2 agrees at 9 bases. Sequenced: lung tumor tissue. The receptor was derived from a woman in her seventies with non-small cell lung cancer. The CDR3 bases are TGTGCCAGCAGCGGAATTAGCGGGAGCCCAAAGCGCACAGATACGCAGTATTTT. Translation gives CASSGISGSPKRTDTQYF.